This T cell receptor beta chain came from a study of early T cells in non-severe SARS-CoV-2 infection. This clonotype appeared a few times. Via MiXCR, TCRdb re-called the 5' RACE reads, giving one row per CDR3 protein. The sample contains about 81,000 distinct CDR3 sequences, roughly 6% of which appear only once. The sequenced sample was whole blood. The TCR was taken from an adult who was a healthcare worker with PCR-confirmed SARS-CoV-2 infection or an uninfected control (not recorded which).

The CDR3 loop is CASSPAREVEQFF. The CDR3 DNA sequence: TGTGCCAGCTCACCCGCCAGGGAGGTTGAGCAGTTCTTC. The chain has TRBV18 and TRBJ2-1; possibly TRBD2 for D (6 bases). Trimming cost V 3 bases and J 9 bases, with 12 bases left between them. This CDR3 has 13 residues. Germline V gene data show CDR1 as KGHSH and CDR2 as LQKENI. Full variable domain (missing parts from reference TRBV18 and TRBJ2-1): NAGVMQNPRHLVRRRGQEARLRCSPMKGHSHVYWYRQLPEEGLKFMVYLQKENIIDESGMPKERFSAEFPKEGPSILRIQQVVRGDSAAYFCASSPAREVEQFFGPGTRLTVL.